The 15 T cell receptor beta chains below were found in one sample sequenced in a study of blood T cell repertoires in COVID-19 (dated by TCRdb to the early 2020s). Libraries were made using the immunoSEQ multiplex PCR assay. TCRdb's version of the immuneACCESS table is confined to in-frame rearrangements and falls short of the full clone set. An unresolved V gene accounts for under half of the shortfall where checked; the remainder is of unknown origin. This sample is represented by approximately 300,000 clones; more than 85% of them were singletons. The leading ten clones occupy about 4% of the sample. The specimen sequenced was PBMCs or T cells enriched from blood (not recorded which). All receptors come from a young woman who had been exposed to COVID-19.

A single count supports this clone. The V and J genes are TRBV5-6 and TRBJ1-2; possibly TRBD1 for D (5 bases). V lost 0 bases and J lost 3, with 12 bases in between. This CDR3 is built from 15 residues. In germline, CDR1 is SGHDT, CDR2 YYEEEE. The CDR3 nucleotides read TGTGCCAGCAGCTTGGCCGCCAGGGCCTACTATGGCTACACCTTC. Translated: CASSLAARAYYGYTF.

This chain links TRBV3-1 (or the pseudogene TRBV3-2) with TRBJ2-5; 9 bases agree with TRBD2. The junction had 7 bases not matched to a gene; V was cut back by 4 bases and J by 1 base. The germline gives CDR1 LGHDT, CDR2 YNNKEL (reference sequence). This CDR3 spans 16 amino acids. CDR3 region: CASSLSSGGTQETQYF. CDR3 bases: TGTGCCAGCAGCCTATCAAGCGGGGGGACCCAAGAGACCCAGTACTTC.

The sample holds one count of this clone. This chain joins TRBV25-1 and TRBJ2-1; 11 bases are a match to TRBD1. Looked up from germline, CDR1 is MGHDK and CDR2 is SYGVNS. V lost 4 bases and J lost 2; bases outside the gene matches: 1. This CDR3 is 15 amino acids long. DNA for the CDR3: TGTGCCAGCAGTGGGGACAGGGGGGCCTACAATGAGCAGTTCTTC. Amino acid sequence: CASSGDRGAYNEQFF.

As regards this clone: Other DNA sequences in this sample translate to the same CDR3. The chain links TRBV18 to TRBJ1-3; D ambiguous. This CDR3 is 14 amino acids long. Germline CDR1 KGHSH, CDR2 LQKENI. V was trimmed by 3 bases and J by 0 bases, leaving 6 bases between them. This chain's CDR3 is CASSPEGSGNTIYF. CDR3 sequence (DNA): TGTGCCAGCTCACCGGAGGGCTCTGGAAACACCATATATTTT. The full variable domain, in which reference TRBV18 and TRBJ1-3 provide the parts outside the CDR3, is NAGVMQNPRHLVRRRGQEARLRCSPMKGHSHVYWYRQLPEEGLKFMVYLQKENIIDESGMPKERFSAEFPKEGPSILRIQQVVRGDSAAYFCASSPEGSGNTIYFGEGSWLTVV.

The V gene is TRBV3-1 (or the pseudogene TRBV3-2), the J gene TRBJ1-5; a weak D match, TRBD1 (6 bases). The V end lost 4 bases, the J end lost 7 bases, and 11 bases lay between the germline ends. Germline V gene lookup returns CDR1 LGHDT and CDR2 YNNKEL (reference sequence). The CDR3 sequence is 13 residues long. The CDR3 sequence: CASSPAGAQPQHF. In nucleotides, the CDR3 is TGTGCCAGCAGCCCCGCAGGGGCCCAGCCCCAGCATTTT.

V and J are TRBV9 and TRBJ1-3; maybe TRBD1 (5 bases). V lost 0 bases to trimming and J lost 2 bases, with 15 bases between them. CDR1 is SGDLS and CDR2 is YYNGEE in the germline V gene. The CDR3 consists of 17 residues. CDR3 amino acids: CASSVDLGEFTGNTIYF. For the CDR3, the DNA is TGTGCCAGCAGCGTAGATTTAGGGGAATTCACTGGAAACACCATATATTTT.

This chain uses TRBV29-1 with TRBJ2-7, with a tentative D call TRBD2 (6 bases). Germline CDR1 reads SQVTM; CDR2 reads ANQGSEA. This CDR3 has 13 amino acids. Trimming stripped 8 bases from V and 2 bases from J, with 16 bases between. CDR3 protein: CSMRLDGTYEQYF. For the CDR3, the DNA is TGCAGCATGAGACTAGACGGTACCTACGAGCAGTACTTC.

This sequence joins TRBV10-3 and TRBJ2-5; D gene ambiguous. CDR1 and CDR2 (germline): ENHRY, SYGVKD. The length of the CDR3 is 15 residues. Trimming stripped 2 bases from V and 1 base from J, with 11 bases between. CDR3: CAISETRLIQETQYF. For the CDR3, the DNA is TGTGCCATCAGTGAGACGCGACTCATCCAAGAGACCCAGTACTTC.

J is TRBJ2-7 and V is TRBV29-1; TRBD2 agrees at 8 bases. V dropped 7 bases and J dropped 0; count of bases not matched to a gene: 8. The germline CDR1 and CDR2 sequences are SQVTM and ANQGSEA. This CDR3 is built from 14 residues. CDR3 in amino acids: CSAVGTRASYEQYF. For the CDR3, the DNA is TGCAGCGCCGTGGGGACTAGAGCCTCCTACGAGCAGTACTTC.

J is TRBJ1-6 and V is TRBV5-6; D is undetermined. Germline V lookup: CDR1 SGHDT, CDR2 YYEEEE. The CDR3 runs to 16 residues. Trimming pared 0 bases from V and 2 bases from J, leaving 9 bases between. The CDR3: CASSLVAGTYNSPLHF. The CDR3, as DNA: TGTGCCAGCAGCTTGGTAGCGGGGACCTATAATTCACCCCTCCACTTT.

This chain uses TRBV19 with TRBJ2-3, with 8 bases matching TRBD2. The CDR3 loop spans 15 amino acids. After removal of 7 bases from V and 0 bases from J, the junction contained 6 bases not matched to a gene. Germline values: CDR1 LNHDA, CDR2 SQIVND (reference sequence). The CDR3 sequence is CASKNSGGSTDTQYF. CDR3 coding DNA: TGTGCCAGTAAAAACAGCGGGGGTAGCACAGATACGCAGTATTTT.

The CDR3 loop is CASSSNRELPYEQYF. In DNA form, the CDR3 reads TGCGCCAGCAGCTCGAACCGGGAGCTCCCTTACGAGCAGTACTTC. The rearrangement joins TRBV5-1 to TRBJ2-7; weak D call: TRBD2 (6 bases). The CDR3 consists of 15 residues. Germline loops: CDR1 SGHRS, CDR2 YFSETQ. Trimming stripped 3 bases from V and 4 bases from J, with 17 bases between.

The CDR3 spells CASSSQGVNTEAFF. The DNA for the CDR3 is TGTGCCAGCAGTTCACAGGGGGTGAACACTGAAGCTTTCTTT. This sequence joins TRBV7-9 and TRBJ1-1, with 8 bases aligning to TRBD1. The CDR3 covers 14 residues. Germline trimming cut 6 bases from V and 0 bases from J; bases unmatched to any gene: 3. Germline V gene data show CDR1 as SEHNR and CDR2 as FQNEAQ (reference sequence). Variable domain in full (rest from reference TRBV7-9 and TRBJ1-1): DTGVSQNPRHKITKRGQNVTFRCDPISEHNRLYWYRQTLGQGPEFLTYFQNEAQLEKSRLLSDRFSAERPKGSFSTLEIQRTEQGDSAMYLCASSSQGVNTEAFFGQGTRLTVV.

Comments on this clone: The sample holds other DNA sequences that translate to the same CDR3. This chain connects TRBV5-1 to TRBJ1-1; D ambiguous. The germline V and J ends were trimmed by 0 bases and 3 bases, with 6 bases remaining between them. The CDR3 loop spans 13 amino acids. Germline loops: CDR1 SGHRS, CDR2 YFSETQ. The CDR3 sequence is CASSLGEDTEAFF. Here the CDR3 DNA reads TGCGCCAGCAGCTTGGGAGAGGACACTGAAGCTTTCTTT.

The chain employs TRBV24-1 and TRBJ2-3, with a tentative D call TRBD2 (5 bases). The length of the CDR3 is 14 residues. Per germline, CDR1 KGHDR and CDR2 SFDVKD. V was pared by 3 bases and J by 0 bases, with 6 bases between. CDR3 in amino acids: CATSDLASTDTQYF. The CDR3 nucleotides are TGTGCCACCAGTGATCTAGCTAGCACAGATACGCAGTATTTT.